This TCR beta chain was sequenced in a study of cytomegalovirus exposure and HLA in healthy donors (dated by TCRdb to about 2017). General notes on the study: In an earlier analysis of some 610 of the donors, around 290 Gb of sequence data and just under 120 million unique TCR beta sequences from about 180 million T cells were reported. About 280 gigabases of sequencing data and about 92 million unique TCR sequences made up an early release that covered 640 HLA-typed donors. Among the roughly 400 genotyped donors, around 81% belonged to the genetic ancestry cluster associated with self-reported Caucasian donors. The study aimed to test whether signatures of past pathogen exposure could be identified by cataloging public T cell receptors. The study used immunosequencing to profile the T cell repertoires of 600 to 850 subjects and linked those repertoires to cytomegalovirus serostatus. A separate validation cohort of some 130 different subjects was used in addition to the roughly 620-subject first cohort. To predict cytomegalovirus infection status, the study combined high-throughput TCR immunosequencing, statistical association of individual TCRs with disease status, and machine learning. To study patterns of TCR occurrence, a later analysis re-analyzed previously published TCR beta repertoires from 666 donors and added high-resolution HLA genotyping. Rather than using new phenotypic data, the later analysis identified candidate immune exposures from TCR beta sequences and from how often those sequences occurred across donors. To decide whether each TCR beta V gene segment behaved as functional or pseudogenic, an earlier analysis of several hundred of the donors relied on high-throughput TCR beta sequencing. Donor age, sex, ethnicity and CMV serostatus were collected together with the repertoire data. In a later genetic analysis, genome-wide SNP genotypes for about three fifths of the 666 donors were used, and that subset was treated as a discovery cohort. Every repertoire in the discovery cohort had been generated on one and the same sequencing platform. HLA typing included class I and class II loci at four-digit resolution. Typing coverage differed by locus: A, B, C, DRB1 and DQB1 were typed in about 629-640 donors, DQA1 in about 550, DPA1 in 600 to 610, and DPB1 in roughly 470. Roughly 5 DR-DQ haplotypes were handled as single units for association and clustering, since linkage in the cohort was strong. On average, 235,054 unique TCR beta nucleotide sequences were sequenced per donor among 300 to 500 genotyped donors of the cohort, with approximately 18% of those sequences being non-productive. What the study reported, not specific to this receptor: CMV serostatus was the only immune exposure information available for the cohort. In a later analysis, most CMV-associated TCR beta chains were found to appear HLA-restricted, with HLA associations seemingly driven largely by CMV exposure. A later analysis reported that several top co-occurrence clusters appeared linked to parvovirus B19, influenza, CMV and Epstein-Barr virus. According to a later genetic analysis, donors in an Asian-associated ancestry cluster had fewer N-insertions in productive TCRs than the approximately 630-donor mean. In this cohort, only TCR beta chains were sequenced, and detectable features were limited by the absence of alpha or paired-chain data. Correlated functional status among segregating V segments might be attributable to linkage disequilibrium, but an unknown experimental factor could not be ruled out. At a false discovery rate of 0.05, a later analysis linked around 17,000 TCR beta sequences to specific HLA alleles. A cluster of highly shared sequence variants was judged likely to represent a technical artifact of the sequencing pipeline. In a later genetic analysis, a missense DCLRE1C variant was associated with V-gene and J-gene trimming of TCR beta chains, and the association was replicated in an independent cohort. A further reported finding was that TCR beta sequences accurately predicted the HLA-A and HLA-B alleles for most subjects in the first cohort. Because HLA typing was unavailable for some donors at each locus, only the typed subset was used in association tests. A later analysis found that HLA-associated TCR beta chains were more clonally expanded and had lower generation probabilities than equally common non-associated chains. In an earlier analysis of about 540 of the donors, most TCR beta V segments were observed in productive rearrangements about 87% or about 30% of the time, broadly matching IMGT annotations. The study gave a list of some 150 TCR beta chains associated with cytomegalovirus. Because counts were too low, roughly 16 rarely observed V segments, including chromosome 9 orphons, were left out of the earlier analysis of approximately 580 of the donors. A later analysis found that TCR association rates varied across HLA loci, with DRB1 alleles showing the most associated TCRs and HLA-C alleles the fewest. When HLA alleles, especially DR and DQ, strongly co-occurred, TCR associations were difficult to assign to individual alleles. In vitro tests confirmed that three of the cytomegalovirus-associated TCR beta chains recognize cytomegalovirus antigens. Most TCR sequences were observed very rarely across donors, whereas some public TCRs were present in many individuals. The authors suggested that the approach could potentially be generalized to other disease states and immunological phenotypes. The classifier was reported to diagnose cytomegalovirus status with high specificity and sensitivity in both the original and validation cohorts. Presence/absence analyses assumed roughly uniform sequencing depth across donors, an assumption that may not hold.

Worth noting for this clone: No cognate antigen has been identified for it. Per-base quality was not reported, and no clone a single base away is much larger than it.

The receptor library was made with the immunoSEQ multiplex PCR assay. A mixture of 60 forward primers for TCR Vbeta segments and 13 reverse primers for TCR Jbeta segments was used in the multiplex PCR. The CDR3 region of rearranged TCR beta genes was amplified from genomic DNA with a multiplex PCR assay. The Illumina HiSeq System was used to sequence the amplified TCR beta libraries as 87-base-pair reads. On the study's bioinformatics: In a later analysis, some 80 million unique TCR beta chains were counted across the 690 or so repertoires, and around 11 million of these chains were shared by at least two donors. A nearest-neighbor algorithm error-corrected the raw reads and collapsed the reads into unique sequences, merging closely related sequences to remove PCR and sequencing errors. CDR3 sequences were aligned to IMGT reference sequences to assign V, D and J gene segments. For a sequence to be retained, at least a six-nucleotide match to both a V gene segment and a J gene segment was required. A rearrangement was called productive if the CDR3 had no stop codons and remained in frame with V and J, and every other rearrangement was called non-productive. CDR3 was defined according to IMGT convention as the region running from the second conserved V-encoded cysteine to the conserved J-encoded phenylalanine. The earlier analysis of 500 to 750 of the donors excluded any sequence lacking an unambiguous match to a single V gene segment. An earlier analysis of 500 to 700 of the donors classified V segments as functional when productive rearrangements were above 56.7% and as segregating when the standard deviation between donors was above 5%. A statistical classification framework was built for diagnosing cytomegalovirus status from the catalog of TCR beta chain sequences. A later analysis assigned V and J genes by comparing TCR nucleotide sequences with IMGT/GENE-DB human TR gene sequences. In a later analysis, CDR3 sequences and most-parsimonious VDJ recombination scenarios were assigned using the TCRdist pipeline. In a later analysis, each TCR beta chain was defined by its CDR3 amino acid sequence together with its V-gene family, and reads lacking a unique V-gene family were excluded. In a later analysis, some 600 highly shared, low-generation-probability nucleotide sequences were removed to address suspected cross-contamination and a sequencing artifact. For each public chain, a later analysis derived a clonal expansion index from normalized ranks of inferred template counts within each repertoire. In a later analysis, generation probabilities were computed using a VDJ recombination model fitted to out-of-frame rearrangements, and the results were checked against IGoR. In a later analysis, TCR-TCR, TCR-HLA and TCR-CMV co-occurrence was scored with hypergeometric tests, and a repertoire-size bias correction was applied to TCR pairs. In a later analysis, false discovery rates were estimated by permuting HLA or CMV assignments 20 times. In a later analysis, co-occurring TCRs were grouped using DBSCAN, and TCRdist sequence similarity was added for clustering within HLA-allele-positive subsets. Co-occurrence clustering excluded repertoires with fewer than 30,000 or more than 120,000 public chains, plus five with anomalous nucleotide sharing. The clones in this table, taken by TCRdb from immuneACCESS, are in-frame only. Not every clone is retained; where verified, under half of the shortfall comes from an unresolved V gene, and the cause of the rest is unknown. That table supplies the V and J calls and clone size; D and trimming were determined from the DNA. Counted in this sample were roughly 110,000 clones; about 72% of them appeared once. Roughly 2% of the sample goes to the ten largest clones.

The cohort comprised 710 or so healthy bone marrow donors. Cohort members were all nominally healthy when sampled, although unrecorded immune exposures were likely present. The donor was CMV seronegative and belonged to the group of over 350 seronegative cohort members. Each donor provided a peripheral blood sample, and peripheral blood mononuclear cells were used for TCR beta sequencing. The Qiagen DNeasy Blood Extraction Kit was used to extract genomic DNA from the blood cell samples. Sample: PBMCs. The TCR was taken from a man aged 18 to 30 in good health and CMV-seronegative.

Here is the DNA: TGTGCCAGCAGCTTAGTCGTAGGGGAAGGCTACACCTTC. Its translation is CASSLVVGEGYTF. The chain is made from TRBV7-9 and TRBJ1-2; tentative D gene TRBD1, with 5 bases matching. Including the terminal cysteine and phenylalanine, the CDR3 comprises 13 residues. Just CDR3 DNA is preserved here, 39 bases in frame from base 1. The germline V gene (reference sequence) provides CDR1 SEHNR and CDR2 FQNEAQ. V and J lose 1 base and 8 bases, and a span of 11 bases separates them.